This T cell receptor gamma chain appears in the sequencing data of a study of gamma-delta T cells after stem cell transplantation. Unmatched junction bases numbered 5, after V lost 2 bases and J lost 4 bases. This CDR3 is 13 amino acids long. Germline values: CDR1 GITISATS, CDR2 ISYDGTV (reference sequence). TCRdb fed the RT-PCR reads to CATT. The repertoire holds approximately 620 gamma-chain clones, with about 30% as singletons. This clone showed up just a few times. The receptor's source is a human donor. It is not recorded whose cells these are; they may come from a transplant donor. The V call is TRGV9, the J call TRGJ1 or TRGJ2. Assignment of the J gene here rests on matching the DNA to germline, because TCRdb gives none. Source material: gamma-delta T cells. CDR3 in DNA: TGTGCCTTGTGGGAGGGTTGGTATTATAAGAAACTCTTT. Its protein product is CALWEGWYYKKLF.